This TCR beta chain was captured by sequencing in a study of blood T cell repertoires in COVID-19. How the authors handled the data: Amplifying reference gene primers gave estimates of nucleated cell counts. Generated by immunoSEQ multiplex PCR, the TCRdb table keeps only in-frame clones and is missing some. For V, J and clone size, that table is used; D and trimming come from the DNA. The sample contains roughly 16,000 clones, roughly 82% of which appear only once. V lost 2 bases, J lost 7 bases, and 2 bases stayed unmatched. This CDR3 region has 14 residues. Germline lookup yields CDR1 MDHEN and CDR2 SYDVKM.

Sequences were obtained from peripheral blood. This chain joins TRBV28 and TRBJ1-4; TRBD1 aligns across 9 bases. The clonotype was recovered from a man older than 75 with active COVID-19. The CDR3 region is CASSLGTGREKLFF. The CDR3 DNA reads TGTGCCAGCAGTTTAGGGACAGGGCGTGAAAAACTGTTTTTT.